Listed below are T cell receptor beta chains from one sample, sequenced in a study of cytomegalovirus exposure and HLA in healthy donors. Generated by immunoSEQ multiplex PCR, the TCRdb table keeps only in-frame clones and is missing some. The sample yields roughly 150,000 clones, roughly 91% seen once. Material: PBMCs. The receptors originated from a woman aged 18 to 35 in good health and CMV-seropositive. Each CDR3 is given with its conserved first and last residue. A D gene is named only where the DNA matches it firmly. Expanded clones get a size class; other rows say once, few or many, or leave the size out.

d_gene,abundance,j_gene,v_gene,CDR3aa,CDR3nt
TRBD2,-,TRBJ2-1,TRBV7-2,CASSLGGLAGVNEQFF,TGTGCCAGCAGCTTAGGTGGGCTAGCGGGAGTCAATGAGCAGTTCTTC
-,once,TRBJ1-1,TRBV6-5,CASSYSSGVKPEAFF,TGTGCCAGCAGTTACTCTTCGGGGGTGAAGCCTGAAGCTTTCTTT
-,-,TRBJ1-5,TRBV27,CASSLTGVYSNQPQHF,TGTGCCAGCAGTTTAACAGGAGTCTATAGCAATCAGCCCCAGCATTTT
TRBD2,once,TRBJ2-7,TRBV29-1,CSVEDLWGGEQYF,TGCAGCGTTGAAGATCTATGGGGGGGGGAGCAGTACTTC
TRBD2,-,TRBJ2-1,TRBV7-3,CASSSYGLAVDEQFF,TGTGCCAGCAGCTCGTACGGACTAGCCGTCGATGAGCAGTTCTTC
-,once,TRBJ1-2,TRBV30,CAWTVGDYGYTF,TGTGCCTGGACCGTCGGGGACTATGGCTACACCTTC
-,-,TRBJ1-2,TRBV9,CASSVATGSPHGYTF,TGTGCCAGCAGCGTAGCTACAGGGTCACCACATGGCTACACCTTC
TRBD2,-,TRBJ2-2,TRBV4-2,CASSQEPSGRRTGELFF,TGTGCCAGCAGCCAAGAACCCAGCGGGAGGCGCACCGGGGAGCTGTTTTTT
TRBD2,-,TRBJ2-1,TRBV2,CASTGLAGNEQFF,TGTGCCAGTACCGGACTAGCGGGAAACGAGCAGTTCTTC
-,once,TRBJ1-2,TRBV6-6,CASSSGVPYGYTF,TGTGCCAGCAGTTCGGGAGTTCCTTATGGCTACACCTTC
TRBD2,-,TRBJ2-2,TRBV2,CASSEGLAGNTGELFF,TGTGCCAGCAGTGAAGGACTAGCGGGGAACACCGGGGAGCTGTTTTTT
-,-,TRBJ2-7,TRBV5-1,CASGPGVGNYEQYF,TGCGCCAGCGGTCCGGGGGTAGGGAACTACGAGCAGTACTTC
TRBD1,-,TRBJ2-3,TRBV29-1,CSVPDPGTGYTDTQYF,TGCAGCGTTCCCGATCCCGGGACAGGGTACACAGATACGCAGTATTTT
-,-,TRBJ1-3,TRBV9,CASSLRDGGSGNTIYF,TGTGCCAGCAGCCTCCGGGACGGGGGTTCTGGAAACACCATATATTTT
TRBD2,-,TRBJ2-7,TRBV14,CASSQGLAGSVYEQYF,TGTGCCAGCAGCCAAGGGCTAGCGGGGTCAGTCTACGAGCAGTACTTC
TRBD2,-,TRBJ2-7,TRBV7-2,CASSSRIAGENEQYF,TGTGCCAGCAGCTCCCGGATAGCGGGGGAAAACGAGCAGTACTTC
TRBD1,-,TRBJ1-4,TRBV28,CASSLGQGRNEKLFF,TGTGCCAGCAGTTTAGGACAGGGGCGAAATGAAAAACTGTTTTTT
TRBD1,-,TRBJ1-2,TRBV2,CALQTIRQGVAGYTF,TGTGCACTCCAAACGATACGACAGGGAGTAGCTGGCTACACCTTC
TRBD2,-,TRBJ2-1,TRBV6-1,CASSEQGLAGDNEQFF,TGTGCCAGCAGTGAACAGGGACTAGCGGGAGACAATGAGCAGTTCTTC
-,-,TRBJ2-1,TRBV6-1,CASTKGGKRYNEQFF,TGTGCCAGCACCAAAGGGGGAAAGCGTTACAATGAGCAGTTCTTC
-,-,TRBJ1-2,TRBV7-9,CASSYSSADSYGYTF,TGTGCCAGCAGCTATTCCTCAGCGGACAGCTATGGCTACACCTTC
TRBD2,-,TRBJ2-5,TRBV5-5,CASSPRLASKETQYF,TGTGCCAGCAGCCCCCGACTAGCCTCAAAAGAGACCCAGTACTTC
TRBD2,-,TRBJ2-7,TRBV19,CASSTFGAGGYYEQYF,TGTGCCAGTAGTACCTTCGGGGCGGGAGGCTACTACGAGCAGTACTTC
-,once,TRBJ1-4,TRBV7-7,CASSPSTRDPREVEKLFF,TGTGCCAGCAGCCCCTCCACCCGGGACCCCCGGGAGGTTGAAAAACTGTTTTTT
TRBD2,-,TRBJ2-7,TRBV2,CASSEAGASGSSYEQYF,TGTGCCAGCAGTGAAGCCGGGGCTAGCGGGAGCTCCTACGAGCAGTACTTC
TRBD2,-,TRBJ2-1,TRBV19,CASSIWGLAGFNEQFF,TGTGCCAGTAGTATTTGGGGACTAGCGGGATTTAATGAGCAGTTCTTC
-,-,TRBJ1-5,TRBV28,CASSLAGGNQPQHF,TGTGCCAGCAGTTTGGCAGGGGGCAATCAGCCCCAGCATTTT
TRBD1,-,TRBJ2-2,TRBV13,CASSSNRGQATGELFF,TGTGCCAGCAGCTCAAACAGGGGGCAGGCAACCGGGGAGCTGTTTTTT
TRBD1,-,TRBJ2-7,TRBV27,CASSKVPGQGRGSYEQYF,TGTGCCAGCAGTAAAGTCCCGGGACAGGGCCGAGGGTCCTACGAGCAGTACTTC
-,-,TRBJ1-1,TRBV6-1,CASSELVETEAFF,TGTGCCAGCAGTGAATTAGTGGAGACTGAAGCTTTCTTT
TRBD1,few,TRBJ1-1,TRBV30,CAWRQGPPEAFF,TGTGCCTGGAGACAGGGGCCGCCTGAAGCTTTCTTT
-,-,TRBJ1-2,TRBV5-4,CASSPGGDNYGYTF,TGTGCCAGCAGCCCCGGGGGAGACAACTATGGCTACACCTTC
-,-,TRBJ1-1,TRBV15,CATSRDAGFSTEAFF,TGTGCCACCAGCAGAGATGCAGGCTTTTCCACTGAAGCTTTCTTT
TRBD1,-,TRBJ1-1,TRBV2,CASRERQGGQAEAFF,TGTGCCAGCAGGGAGAGACAGGGAGGTCAGGCCGAAGCTTTCTTT
TRBD2,-,TRBJ2-3,TRBV7-9,CASSLTSGSTDTQYF,TGTGCCAGCAGCTTGACTAGCGGGAGCACAGATACGCAGTATTTT
TRBD2,-,TRBJ2-5,TRBV30,CAWSSPGLAGGETQYF,TGTGCCTGGAGTAGTCCGGGACTAGCGGGAGGAGAGACCCAGTACTTC
-,-,TRBJ2-1,TRBV5-1,CASSLAGILYNEQFF,TGCGCCAGCAGCTTGGCCGGGATCCTCTACAATGAGCAGTTCTTC
-,-,TRBJ2-7,TRBV7-9,CASTLMGTAYEQYF,TGTGCCAGCACCCTTATGGGGACTGCCTACGAGCAGTACTTC
-,-,TRBJ1-1,TRBV5-1,CASSWTPNTEAFF,TGCGCCAGCAGCTGGACACCTAACACTGAAGCTTTCTTT
TRBD2,-,TRBJ2-2,TRBV4-1,CASSQGAKGGLAGGQSTGELFF,TGCGCCAGCAGCCAAGGTGCGAAGGGGGGACTAGCGGGAGGGCAGAGCACCGGGGAGCTGTTTTTT
TRBD1,-,TRBJ1-5,TRBV28,CASSWVGQGADSDNQPQHF,TGTGCCAGCAGTTGGGTTGGACAGGGGGCGGATTCTGACAATCAGCCCCAGCATTTT
-,-,TRBJ2-5,TRBV25-1,CASSEVVGEFETQYF,TGTGCCAGCAGTGAAGTGGTTGGAGAATTTGAGACCCAGTACTTC
TRBD2,-,TRBJ2-2,TRBV11-2,CASSYSGRRTGELFF,TGTGCCAGCAGCTATAGCGGGAGAAGGACCGGGGAGCTGTTTTTT
TRBD2,-,TRBJ2-7,TRBV28,CASRDSGRAPEQYF,TGTGCCAGCAGGGATAGCGGGAGGGCCCCCGAGCAGTACTTC
-,-,TRBJ1-4,TRBV29-1,CSAQDSRGTNEKLFF,TGCAGCGCCCAGGACAGCAGGGGAACTAATGAAAAACTGTTTTTT
TRBD1,-,TRBJ1-2,TRBV29-1,CSVRDRGRVENYGYTF,TGCAGCGTGAGGGACAGGGGGCGCGTAGAGAACTATGGCTACACCTTC
TRBD2,-,TRBJ2-5,TRBV27,CASHGLAGNQETQYF,TGTGCCAGCCACGGACTAGCGGGAAATCAAGAGACCCAGTACTTC
TRBD2,-,TRBJ2-3,TRBV7-9,CASSLGHLAERITDTQYF,TGTGCCAGCAGCTTAGGGCACCTAGCGGAGAGAATCACAGATACGCAGTATTTT
-,-,TRBJ2-7,TRBV2,CASAQGPYEQYF,TGTGCGAGTGCACAGGGCCCTTACGAGCAGTACTTC
TRBD1,-,TRBJ2-7,TRBV5-5,CASSWTGVYEQYF,TGTGCCAGCAGCTGGACAGGGGTCTACGAGCAGTACTTC
TRBD2,-,TRBJ2-5,TRBV5-1,CASSLDGLAGSQETQYF,TGCGCCAGCAGCTTGGACGGACTAGCGGGGTCACAAGAGACCCAGTACTTC